The 23 T cell receptor beta chains below come from one sample, sequenced in a study of blood T cells in healthy people across ages (dated by TCRdb to 2013 to 2016). The protocol used for the library was 5' RACE. The reads were generated on an Illumina HiSeq 2500. A second PCR of roughly 6 to 12 cycles was performed with a sample-barcoded 5' primer and a J-beta primer mix. In-frame beta chains were kept once TCRdb had trimmed the public reads at Q25 with fastp and called clones with MiXCR. Identical CDR3 protein sequences are pooled into one entry, listed with their most common genes and DNA. This sample has about a million distinct CDR3 sequences in its table, and roughly half of those were observed once. The leading ten clones occupy 20% to 25% of the sample. The sample was blood. These receptors were collected from a woman in her fifties or sixties in good health.

This clonotype has only a few counts. This chain joins TRBV20-1 and TRBJ1-2, with unresolved D. Germline V gives CDR1 DFQATT, CDR2 SNEGSKA (reference sequence). This CDR3 comprises 11 residues. Trimming pared 3 bases from V and 8 bases from J, leaving 10 bases between. CDR3 amino acids: CSASVRRGYTF. The CDR3 DNA follows: TGCAGTGCTAGTGTTAGGCGGGGCTACACCTTC.

This clonotype was counted only a few times. The rearrangement joins TRBV20-1 to TRBJ2-3, with TRBD2 identical over 10 bases. V gave up 5 bases and J gave up 6 bases; unmatched junction bases: 14. Germline CDR1 DFQATT, CDR2 SNEGSKA (reference sequence). The length of the CDR3 is 16 residues. The CDR3 sequence: CSARGTSDQRSDTQYF. CDR3 DNA: TGCAGTGCTCGAGGGACTAGCGACCAGAGGAGCGATACGCAGTATTTT.

This clonotype occurred many times. The chain links TRBV7-2 to TRBJ2-6; D perhaps matches TRBD2 (5 bases). V was shortened by 3 bases and J by 1 base, with 7 bases between the two germline ends. CDR1 is SGHTA and CDR2 is FQGNSA in the germline V gene. The CDR3 runs to 15 residues. The CDR3 here is CASSFRESGANVLTF. CDR3 sequence (DNA): TGTGCCAGCAGCTTTAGGGAGTCTGGGGCCAACGTCCTGACTTTC.

This clonotype was counted only a few times. The chain links TRBV7-2 to TRBJ2-3; 7 nucleotides agree with TRBD1. Germline V gene sequence: CDR1 SGHTA, CDR2 FQGNSA. The CDR3 loop spans 13 amino acids. Trimming took 3 bases from V and 6 from J; bases not matched to a gene: 3. CDR3 sequence: CASSFYRGDTQYF. The CDR3 coding sequence is TGTGCCAGCAGCTTTTACAGGGGCGATACGCAGTATTTT.

The chain has TRBV28 and TRBJ2-4, with 9 bases fitting TRBD2. The CDR3 totals 16 residues. The germline gives CDR1 MDHEN, CDR2 SYDVKM. The ends lost 7 bases at V and 7 bases at J; junction bases unmatched: 14. CDR3 sequence reads: CASTAGLAGLHNIQYF. As DNA, the CDR3 is TGTGCCAGCACTGCGGGGCTAGCGGGGCTCCATAACATTCAGTACTTC.

This clonotype was seen ten or more times. This may arise from a read error, as a much more abundant clone is one base away. The V and J genes are TRBV12-3 or TRBV12-4 and TRBJ2-5; D is possibly TRBD2 (5 bases). This CDR3 comprises 14 residues. V was cut by 5 bases and J by 5 bases, with 15 bases left in between. In DNA form, the CDR3 reads TGTGCCAGCAGTGTAGTTATCAGGAGGGAGACCCAGTACTTC. Protein: CASSVVIRRETQYF.

The sample holds a few counts of this clonotype. The chain has TRBV29-1 and TRBJ2-5; tentative D call: TRBD1 (6 bases). Deletions cut 6 bases from V and 5 bases from J, with 16 bases between. This CDR3 is built from 13 residues. Germline loops: CDR1 SQVTM, CDR2 ANQGSEA. The CDR3 bases are TGCAGCGTGGACAGAACGGGCGGTGAGACCCAGTACTTC. This encodes CSVDRTGGETQYF.

V gene TRBV9 combines with J gene TRBJ2-1; a weak D match, TRBD2 (5 bases). Germline V gene sequence: CDR1 SGDLS, CDR2 YYNGEE. The CDR3 is 14 amino acids. Trimming left V 3 bases short and J 4 bases short, with 11 bases between. Here the CDR3 reads CASSGVANYNEQFF. Here the CDR3 DNA reads TGTGCCAGCAGCGGAGTAGCGAATTACAATGAGCAGTTCTTC.

This clonotype was observed a few times. V usage is TRBV10-3 and J usage is TRBJ1-1, with D unresolved. Germline-derived CDR1 and CDR2 are ENHRY and SYGVKD. The CDR3 totals 13 residues. V was clipped by 8 bases and J by 1 base, with 11 bases between them. The CDR3 loop is CAIQRDPNTEAFF. The CDR3, as DNA: TGTGCCATCCAAAGGGATCCGAACACTGAAGCTTTCTTT.

This chain uses TRBV5-1 with TRBJ2-1; D is uncertain. CDR3 length equals 13 residues. CDR1 and CDR2 from the germline V gene are SGHRS and YFSETQ. Trimming removed 4 bases at V and 13 bases at J, with 18 bases between. In nucleotides, the CDR3 is TGCGCCAGCAGCGGAGACAAAAAGGAGACCCAGTTCTTC. Amino acids: CASSGDKKETQFF.

This chain connects TRBV10-3 to TRBJ1-3, with 8 bases fitting TRBD1. The V and J ends lost 6 bases and 1 base, in that order; junction bases with no gene match: 2. Germline V gene sequence: CDR1 ENHRY, CDR2 SYGVKD. CDR3 length: 14 residues. The CDR3 region is CAIRTGVSGNTIYF. The CDR3 DNA reads TGTGCCATCAGGACAGGGGTTTCTGGAAACACCATATATTTT.

The table lists this clonotype with a few counts. The chain employs TRBV29-1 and TRBJ2-7; TRBD1 might be the D (6 bases). This CDR3 is 15 amino acids long. Germline loops: CDR1 SQVTM, CDR2 ANQGSEA. Trimming left V 0 bases short and J 2 bases short, with 14 bases between. The CDR3 sequence: CSVEDSGRGTYEQYF. As DNA, the CDR3 is TGCAGCGTTGAAGATAGTGGTAGGGGGACCTACGAGCAGTACTTC.

This clonotype appeared once. The V and J genes are TRBV20-1 and TRBJ2-1; TRBD1 matches 9 bases. From germline, CDR1 is DFQATT and CDR2 SNEGSKA (reference sequence). V lost 0 bases and J lost 8; bases outside the gene matches: 14. The CDR3 length is 17 residues. Written as DNA, the CDR3 is TGCAGTGCTAGAGATGGGGCGGCCGGGACAGGGTATGATGAGCAGTTCTTC. This sequence encodes CSARDGAAGTGYDEQFF.

The V and J genes are TRBV12-3 or TRBV12-4 and TRBJ2-3; 11 bases are a match to TRBD2. This CDR3 is built from 19 residues. With V trimmed by 1 base and J by 0 bases, 9 bases remained unmatched. CDR3 sequence reads: CASSLGSRSGRVSTDTQYF. The CDR3 DNA is TGTGCCAGCAGTTTAGGCTCCCGTAGCGGGAGGGTGAGCACAGATACGCAGTATTTT.

The chain uses TRBV27 and TRBJ2-7; D is undetermined. The CDR3 spans 15 residues. Trimming took off 2 bases at V and 7 bases at J, with 18 bases between the two ends. The germline V gene has CDR1 MNHEY and CDR2 SMNVEV (reference sequence). CDR3 amino acids: CASSLVSSVMMEQYF. The CDR3 DNA sequence: TGTGCCAGCAGTTTAGTTTCGTCAGTGATGATGGAGCAGTACTTC.

This clonotype was counted only a few times. The chain is built from TRBV29-1 and TRBJ2-1; 14 nucleotides agree with TRBD2. CDR1 SQVTM and CDR2 ANQGSEA come from the germline V gene. The CDR3 is made up of 16 amino acids. V lost 4 bases, J lost 7 bases, and 9 bases stayed unmatched. CDR3 sequence: CSVAPPGTSGRNEQFF. The CDR3 DNA follows: TGCAGCGTTGCCCCACCCGGGACTAGCGGGAGAAATGAGCAGTTCTTC.

This chain connects TRBV27 to TRBJ2-1, with 12 bases aligning to TRBD2. V shed 6 bases, J shed 6 bases, and the junction held 3 bases outside the gene matches. Germline CDR1 is MNHEY and CDR2 is SMNVEV (reference sequence). The CDR3 covers 14 residues. CDR3 residues: CASRLAGGINEQFF. CDR3 nucleotide sequence: TGTGCCAGCAGACTAGCGGGAGGAATCAATGAGCAGTTCTTC.

This clonotype has just a few counts. The chain recombines TRBV7-8 with TRBJ2-5; 9 bases are shared with TRBD2. The DNA end is more similar to TRBJ2-7, so the J call may be wrong. Per germline, CDR1 SGHVS and CDR2 FQNEAQ. This CDR3 is built from 15 residues. The CDR3 nucleotides read TGTGCCAGCAGCCGCAATAGCGGGAGTCTCTCCGAGCAGTACTTC. It codes for CASSRNSGSLSEQYF.

This clonotype has more than one count but fewer than ten. The chain carries TRBV27 and TRBJ2-7, with 10 positions matching TRBD2. The length of the CDR3 is 15 residues. The V gene's germline CDR1 is MNHEY and CDR2 SMNVEV (reference sequence). V shed 5 bases and J 7 bases; nucleotides not matched to a gene: 11. This chain's CDR3 is CASSPQPGLASEQYF. In DNA, the CDR3 is TGTGCCAGCAGTCCCCAACCGGGACTAGCGTCTGAGCAGTACTTC.

V gene TRBV7-3 combines with J gene TRBJ2-7, with 10 bases aligning to TRBD2. V trimming: 6 bases; J trimming: 5 bases; junction bases outside the gene matches: 7. CDR1 SGHTA and CDR2 FQGTGA come from the germline V gene. The CDR3 has 14 residues. The CDR3 spells CASSKAGGAHEQYF. In DNA form, the CDR3 reads TGTGCCAGCAGTAAAGCGGGAGGGGCCCACGAGCAGTACTTC.

The rearrangement links TRBV11-2 to TRBJ2-1; 13 bases are shared with TRBD2. Germline loops: CDR1 SGHAT, CDR2 FQNNGV. CDR3 size: 17 residues. V lost 4 bases to trimming and J lost 5 bases; unmatched junction nucleotides: 8. In DNA, the CDR3 is TGTGCCAGCAGCTCTAGCAGCGGACTAGCGGGAGACAATGAGCAGTTCTTC. Protein product: CASSSSSGLAGDNEQFF.

The chain recombines TRBV5-6 with TRBJ2-1; 8 bases are a match to TRBD1. J lost 0 bases, V lost 3 bases, and 5 bases had no gene match. Germline V gene lookup returns CDR1 SGHDT and CDR2 YYEEEE. The CDR3 is made up of 16 amino acids. CDR3 amino acids: CASSSDRDTSYNEQFF. CDR3 nucleotide sequence: TGTGCCAGCAGCTCGGACAGGGATACCTCCTACAATGAGCAGTTCTTC.

The sample holds a few counts of this clonotype. This chain joins TRBV20-1 and TRBJ2-1; the match to TRBD2 covers 9 bases. The CDR3 contains 14 residues. With V trimmed by 3 bases and J by 9 bases, 9 bases remained unmatched. Germline V CDR1 and CDR2: DFQATT, SNEGSKA (reference sequence). CDR3 in amino acids: CSARAGGSVSEQFF. DNA for the CDR3: TGCAGTGCTAGGGCGGGAGGGTCGGTTTCTGAGCAGTTCTTC.